This entry lists 28 T cell receptor beta chains sequenced from one sample in a study of cytomegalovirus exposure and HLA in healthy donors (dated by TCRdb to 2017 to 2019). Library generation was performed with the immunoSEQ multiplex PCR assay. For the multiplex PCR, a mixture combining 60 forward primers for TCR Vbeta segments and 13 reverse primers for TCR Jbeta segments was used. Held by TCRdb, this immuneACCESS table contains in-frame sequences only and omits some clones. Under half of the omission traces to an unresolved V gene where checked; the cause of the rest is unknown. Here the sample has fewer than 250,000 clones; over 80% occur a single time. Together, the top ten hold approximately 6% of the sample. The specimen was PBMCs. Receptors were obtained from a man in his forties in good health and CMV-seropositive.

The sample holds one count of this clone. The chain uses TRBV27 and TRBJ2-7; D is perhaps TRBD1 (6 bases). The V end lost 3 bases, the J end lost 7 bases, and 13 bases lay between the germline ends. The germline CDR1 and CDR2 sequences are MNHEY and SMNVEV (reference sequence). This CDR3 has 13 amino acids. The CDR3 region has the DNA TGTGCCAGCAGTTTGGCAGGGGTGGGAGAGCAGTACGTC. It yields the protein CASSLAGVGEQYV.

The J gene is TRBJ2-7, the V gene TRBV6-1, with a weak D call TRBD1 (5 bases). The CDR3 contains 15 residues. V lost 7 bases and J lost 5, with 21 bases in between. Germline CDR1 reads MNHNS; CDR2 reads SASEGT. As DNA, the CDR3 is TGTGCCAGCACCGCCCAGGTACAGGCTCAAGACGAGCAGTACGTC. Amino acids: CASTAQVQAQDEQYV.

The chain employs TRBV5-1 and TRBJ2-6, with D tentatively TRBD1 (5 bases). This CDR3 region has 15 residues. V gave up 0 bases and J gave up 2 bases, with 6 bases separating them. Per the germline V gene, CDR1 is SGHRS and CDR2 is YFSETQ. The CDR3 coding sequence is TGCGCCAGCAGCTTGGGGGGCGCTGGGGCCAACGTCCTGACTTTC. It is translated as CASSLGGAGANVLTF.

This clone is a singleton in its sample. The chain employs TRBV9 and TRBJ2-1; the match to TRBD2 covers 9 bases. Germline V CDR1 and CDR2: SGDLS, YYNGEE. The CDR3 runs 13 residues. With V trimmed by 5 bases and J by 7 bases, 4 bases remained unmatched. The CDR3 protein is CASRRLAENEQFF. CDR3 DNA sequence: TGTGCCAGCAGAAGACTAGCGGAAAATGAGCAGTTCTTC. Full variable domain (missing parts from reference TRBV9 and TRBJ2-1): DSGVTQTPKHLITATGQRVTLRCSPRSGDLSVYWYQQSLDQGLQFLIQYYNGEERAKGNILERFSAQQFPDLHSELNLSSLELGDSALYFCASRRLAENEQFFGPGTRLTVL.

The rearrangement joins TRBV19 to TRBJ2-3, with D perhaps TRBD1 (6 bases). V lost 10 bases and J 3 bases, leaving 20 bases between the germline ends. Looked up from germline, CDR1 is LNHDA and CDR2 is SQIVND (reference sequence). The CDR3 consists of 15 residues. The CDR3 region has the DNA TGTGCCACCGCGATCTCAGGGGATATGACAGATACGCAGTATTTT. It is translated as CATAISGDMTDTQYF.

This chain joins TRBV28 and TRBJ2-3, with TRBD1 matching over 8 bases. Per the germline V gene, CDR1 is MDHEN and CDR2 is SYDVKM. V shed 2 bases and J 4 bases; nucleotides not matched to a gene: 8. The CDR3 is 16 amino acids. CDR3 sequence reads: CASSLPGQGGADTQYF. The CDR3 bases are TGTGCCAGCAGTTTACCCGGACAGGGAGGCGCAGATACGCAGTATTTT.

The V gene is TRBV6-1, the J gene TRBJ2-7, with D tentatively TRBD1 (5 bases). This CDR3 comprises 14 residues. CDR1 and CDR2 from the germline V gene are MNHNS and SASEGT. Between the trimmed V and J ends, which lost 9 bases and 0 bases, there was a span of 15 bases. The CDR3 reads CASAWGTASYEQYF. The CDR3 nucleotides read TGTGCCAGTGCATGGGGCACAGCCTCCTACGAGCAGTACTTC.

The V gene is TRBV9, the J gene TRBJ1-1; 9 bases map to TRBD1. V lost 4 bases, J lost 4 bases, and 8 bases stayed unmatched. Germline CDR1 is SGDLS and CDR2 is YYNGEE. There are 15 residues in the CDR3. The CDR3 region has the DNA TGTGCCAGCAGCATGCAACAGGGGGCGCGCACTGAAGCTTTCTTT. Translating it yields CASSMQQGARTEAFF. The full variable domain, with the rest looked up from reference TRBV9 and TRBJ1-1, is DSGVTQTPKHLITATGQRVTLRCSPRSGDLSVYWYQQSLDQGLQFLIQYYNGEERAKGNILERFSAQQFPDLHSELNLSSLELGDSALYFCASSMQQGARTEAFFGQGTRLTVV.

The chain has TRBV5-1 and TRBJ2-3; D possibly corresponds to TRBD1 (6 bases). This CDR3 has 17 residues. V was pared by 1 base and J by 0 bases, with 15 bases between. Germline loops: CDR1 SGHRS, CDR2 YFSETQ. CDR3 protein: CASSLLGTTISTDTQYF. Here the CDR3 DNA reads TGCGCCAGCAGCTTGCTCGGGACAACTATAAGCACAGATACGCAGTATTTT.

V is TRBV5-1 and J is TRBJ2-1, with D possibly matching TRBD1 (12 bases). The CDR3 contains 22 residues. Looked up from germline, CDR1 is SGHRS and CDR2 is YFSETQ. The V gene lost 4 bases and the J gene lost 9 bases, with 41 bases spanning the gap. Written as DNA, the CDR3 is TGCGCCAGCAGCGGCCGGGACAGGGGGCTTATGACTAGCGGGGTCGGGTCTGTTGAGCAGTTCTTC. This gives the protein CASSGRDRGLMTSGVGSVEQFF.

This chain links TRBV19 with TRBJ1-2; D gene unclear. V was shortened by 3 bases and J by 7 bases, with 12 bases between the two germline ends. Germline CDR1 LNHDA, CDR2 SQIVND (reference sequence). CDR3 size: 13 residues. The CDR3 is CASSIAQRGGYTF. DNA for the CDR3: TGTGCCAGTAGTATTGCTCAAAGAGGTGGCTACACCTTC. Supplemented by reference TRBV19 and TRBJ1-2, the full variable domain reads DGGITQSPKYLFRKEGQNVTLSCEQNLNHDAMYWYRQDPGQGLRLIYYSQIVNDFQKGDIAEGYSVSREKKESFPLTVTSAQKNPTAFYLCASSIAQRGGYTFGSGTRLTVV.

This chain joins TRBV6-5 and TRBJ1-5; D is ambiguous. The V end was cut by 10 bases, the J end by 0 bases, with 10 bases between. Germline-derived CDR1 and CDR2 are MNHEY and SVGAGI. There are 13 residues in the CDR3. CDR3 sequence (DNA): TGTGCCACCTCGACACGTAGCAATCAGCCCCAGCATTTT. The encoded protein is CATSTRSNQPQHF.

This chain connects TRBV19 to TRBJ1-1, with D hard to call. Trimming shortened V by 0 bases and J by 4 bases, and 12 bases separated the two germline ends. Germline lookup yields CDR1 LNHDA and CDR2 SQIVND (reference sequence). The CDR3 has 15 residues. The CDR3 nucleotides read TGTGCCAGTAGTATAGACCCCACGAGTTTCACTGAAGCTTTCTTT. Protein sequence: CASSIDPTSFTEAFF.

The chain uses TRBV4-1 and TRBJ2-1; 7 bases fit TRBD1. This CDR3 is 14 amino acids long. V shed 0 bases, J shed 10 bases, and the junction held 6 bases outside the gene matches. The V gene's germline CDR1 is MGHRA and CDR2 YSYEKL. As DNA, the CDR3 is TGCGCCAGCAGCCAAGAGACAGGGCGTCCCGAGCAGTTCTTC. The encoded protein is CASSQETGRPEQFF.

This clone has only a few counts. The gene calls are TRBV5-1 and TRBJ1-1; D is perhaps TRBD1 (6 bases). The germline gives CDR1 SGHRS, CDR2 YFSETQ. The CDR3 contains 14 residues. V lost 4 bases and J 11 bases, leaving 21 bases between the germline ends. The CDR3 here is CASSPRQGGGEAFF. CDR3 nucleotide sequence: TGCGCCAGCAGCCCGAGGCAGGGAGGGGGAGAGGCTTTCTTT.

The chain uses TRBV28 and TRBJ1-2; 7 bases agree with TRBD1. The CDR3 extends over 12 amino acids. Trimming at V came to 6 bases and at J to 7 bases, leaving 5 bases not matched to a gene. Germline-derived CDR1 and CDR2 are MDHEN and SYDVKM. The DNA of the CDR3 is TGTGCCAGCAGATGGACAGGATTTGGCTACACCTTC. It yields the protein CASRWTGFGYTF.

In this sample, this clone turned up a few times. This chain connects TRBV15 to TRBJ1-2; 9 nucleotides agree with TRBD1. The trim removed 9 bases at V and 2 bases at J, leaving 1 base unmatched. The germline gives CDR1 LNHNV, CDR2 YYDKDF (reference sequence). CDR3 length: 12 residues. CDR3 bases: TGTGCCACAGGACAGGGGAACTATGGCTACACCTTC. Residues: CATGQGNYGYTF.

A single count supports this clone. The V and J genes are TRBV5-1 and TRBJ1-1; 8 bases are a match to TRBD1. This CDR3 is 16 amino acids long. Germline assignment: CDR1 SGHRS and CDR2 YFSETQ. Unmatched junction bases numbered 5, after V lost 0 bases and J lost 1 base. CDR3 sequence: CASSLAQGGANTEAFF. The CDR3 bases are TGCGCCAGCAGCTTGGCACAGGGGGGCGCGAACACTGAAGCTTTCTTT.

V is TRBV27 and J is TRBJ2-3; TRBD2 agrees at 10 bases. V gave up 5 bases and J gave up 6 bases; unmatched junction bases: 20. The CDR3 loop spans 19 amino acids. Germline CDR1 reads MNHEY; CDR2 reads SMNVEV (reference sequence). This chain's CDR3 is CASSILPGLAERRGDTQYF. CDR3 in DNA: TGTGCCAGCAGTATCCTACCCGGACTAGCGGAAAGGAGAGGGGATACGCAGTATTTT.

The chain links TRBV7-9 to TRBJ2-3; 9 positions match TRBD2. The CDR3 spans 16 residues. V shed 2 bases, J shed 2 bases, and the junction held 5 bases outside the gene matches. CDR1 SEHNR and CDR2 FQNEAQ come from the germline V gene (reference sequence). CDR3 in amino acids: CASSLTGTSNTDTQYF. The CDR3 DNA follows: TGTGCCAGCAGCTTAACCGGGACTAGCAACACAGATACGCAGTATTTT.

The rearrangement joins TRBV2 to TRBJ2-7, with a weak D call TRBD1 (5 bases). CDR3 size: 15 residues. Germline-derived CDR1 and CDR2 are SNHLY and FYNNEI. The V end was cut by 7 bases, the J end by 0 bases, with 16 bases between. The CDR3 region is CASKVSGFGSYEQYF. CDR3 nucleotide sequence: TGTGCCAGCAAGGTATCAGGGTTTGGCTCCTACGAGCAGTACTTC.

The chain has TRBV9 and TRBJ2-2; D may be TRBD2 (6 bases). Trimming left V 2 bases short and J 3 bases short, with 11 bases between. The germline CDR1 and CDR2 sequences are SGDLS and YYNGEE. The CDR3 sequence is 15 residues long. The CDR3 nucleotides are TGTGCCAGCAGCGTGGACGGGAGAGACACCGGGGAGCTGTTTTTT. The encoded protein is CASSVDGRDTGELFF.

The chain recombines TRBV19 with TRBJ2-5, with D hard to call. Germline V gene lookup returns CDR1 LNHDA and CDR2 SQIVND (reference sequence). The CDR3 runs 12 residues. Deletions cut 5 bases from V and 3 bases from J, with 7 bases between. The CDR3 region has the DNA TGTGCCAGTAGTGCCCGGGAAGAGACCCAGTACTTC. Translated: CASSAREETQYF.

This sequence joins TRBV5-6 and TRBJ2-5; 11 nucleotides line up with TRBD1. The DNA end is more similar to TRBJ2-7, so the J call may be wrong. In germline, CDR1 is SGHDT, CDR2 YYEEEE. CDR3 length equals 15 residues. CDR3 nucleotides: TGTGCCAGCAGCTTGGGGGGGACAGGGGGCTACGAGCAGTACTTC. Amino acid sequence: CASSLGGTGGYEQYF.

The chain carries TRBV4-1 and TRBJ2-5; 8 positions agree with TRBD1. The CDR3 consists of 14 residues. Germline trimming cut 4 bases from V and 2 bases from J; bases unmatched to any gene: 3. From germline, CDR1 is MGHRA and CDR2 YSYEKL. The CDR3 here is CASSPGQAQETQYF. The CDR3 DNA reads as TGCGCCAGCAGCCCGGGACAGGCACAAGAGACCCAGTACTTC.

The chain carries TRBV29-1 and TRBJ1-1; TRBD1 agrees at 8 bases. CDR3 length: 13 amino acids. With 7 bases clipped from V and 0 bases from J, the junction kept 4 bases outside the gene matches. The germline gives CDR1 SQVTM, CDR2 ANQGSEA. CDR3 DNA: TGCAGCGGGACAGGGATGATGAACACTGAAGCTTTCTTT. It codes for CSGTGMMNTEAFF.

In this sample, this clone turned up a few times. This chain links TRBV19 with TRBJ1-1; 7 nucleotides match TRBD1. This CDR3 has 14 amino acids. J was trimmed by 2 bases and V by 8 bases; bases with no gene match: 8. Germline lookup yields CDR1 LNHDA and CDR2 SQIVND (reference sequence). The CDR3, as DNA: TGTGCCAGTGGGATTTGGACAGGCAACACTGAAGCTTTCTTT. Translating gives CASGIWTGNTEAFF.

This chain connects TRBV7-6 to TRBJ1-5; D gene unclear. This CDR3 is 13 amino acids long. V was shortened by 5 bases and J by 1 base, with 6 bases between the two germline ends. Germline CDR1 is SGHVS and CDR2 is FNYEAQ. In nucleotides, the CDR3 is TGTGCCAGCAGCCCTCAGAGCAATCAGCCCCAGCATTTT. It codes for CASSPQSNQPQHF.